This TCR beta chain is from a study of blood T cell repertoires in COVID-19. The CDR3 covers 16 residues. CDR1 is PRHDT, CDR2 FYEKMQ, per germline (reference sequence). With 7 bases removed from V and 4 bases from J, the gap between germline ends came to 22 bases. The assay was immunoSEQ multiplex PCR, and TCRdb's table has in-frame clones only and misses some. In the table there are hundreds of thousands of clones, roughly 90% of which are singletons. The chain couples TRBV13 to TRBJ1-2; perhaps TRBD1 as D (5 bases). The TCR comes from a woman in her 30s who had been exposed to COVID-19. The specimen was PBMCs or T cells enriched from blood (not recorded which). CDR3 DNA: TGTGCCAGCAAATTGGGGCCAGGGCGCGACGGCTATGGCTACACCTTC. This encodes CASKLGPGRDGYGYTF.